These 31 T cell receptor beta chains originate from one sample sequenced in a study of Ad26.COV2.S vaccination and SARS-CoV-2 variants. Assay used: immunoSEQ multiplex PCR; TCRdb lists only in-frame clones, some missing. Of roughly 510,000 clones detected, about 83% appear once; the ten largest clones hold 9.5% to 15%. The treatment was: around 19 received Ad26.COV2.S at low or high dose, single or two shots; five or six received placebo; per-sample allocation not given. Following the first vaccine or placebo injection, samples were taken on day 63. The material sequenced was peripheral blood, taken in a trial of Ad26.COV2.S vaccine versus placebo. Receptors originate from a person aged 18-65 years who received the Ad26.COV2.S COVID-19 vaccine or a placebo.

The rearrangement links TRBV10-3 to TRBJ2-7, with TRBD1 as a possible D gene (5 bases). Germline V gene data show CDR1 as ENHRY and CDR2 as SYGVKD. The CDR3 has 12 amino acids. Trimming removed 10 bases from V and 6 bases from J, with 16 bases in between. In DNA form, the CDR3 reads TGTGCCACAAGGGGCTGGGTGGGCGAGCAGTACTTC. Translating it yields CATRGWVGEQYF.

This clone was observed a few times. The chain couples TRBV13 to TRBJ2-7; TRBD1 aligns across 7 bases. This CDR3 is 17 amino acids long. The ends lost 0 bases at V and 2 bases at J; junction bases unmatched: 10. Per the germline V gene, CDR1 is PRHDT and CDR2 is FYEKMQ (reference sequence). In nucleotides, the CDR3 is TGTGCCAGCAGCTTAGGGGGGTCTGACAGGGACACCTACGAGCAGTACTTC. This codes for CASSLGGSDRDTYEQYF. The full variable domain, completed using reference TRBV13 and TRBJ2-7, is AAGVIQSPRHLIKEKRETATLKCYPIPRHDTVYWYQQGPGQDPQFLISFYEKMQSDKGSIPDRFSAQQFSDYHSELNMSSLELGDSALYFCASSLGGSDRDTYEQYFGPGTRLTVT.

The rearrangement joins TRBV9 to TRBJ2-7; 10 nucleotides agree with TRBD2. Germline CDR1 and CDR2: SGDLS and YYNGEE. There are 15 residues in the CDR3. V lost 0 bases and J lost 5; bases outside the gene matches: 5. The CDR3: CASSVALAGVDEQYF. The CDR3 DNA reads TGTGCCAGCAGCGTAGCTCTAGCGGGAGTAGACGAGCAGTACTTC.

The V and J genes are TRBV28 and TRBJ2-3, with D possibly being TRBD2 (6 bases). Trimming cost V 9 bases and J 4 bases, with 20 bases left between them. The CDR3 loop spans 15 amino acids. Germline V gene data show CDR1 as MDHEN and CDR2 as SYDVKM. CDR3 sequence (DNA): TGTGCCAGTAGCGGTCCGGGGGTAGGGTCAGATACGCAGTATTTT. This codes for CASSGPGVGSDTQYF. Looking up the rest from reference TRBV28 and TRBJ2-3 gives the full variable domain: DVKVTQSSRYLVKRTGEKVFLECVQDMDHENMFWYRQDPGLGLRLIYFSYDVKMKEKGDIPEGYSVSREKKERFSLILESASTNQTSMYLCASSGPGVGSDTQYFGPGTRLTVL.

The chain is built from TRBV7-2 and TRBJ2-1; 10 bases fit TRBD2. This CDR3 has 15 residues. Looked up from germline, CDR1 is SGHTA and CDR2 is FQGNSA. After removal of 2 bases from V and 8 bases from J, the junction contained 6 bases not matched to a gene. Here the CDR3 reads CASSLRPSGSDEQFF. CDR3 nucleotides: TGTGCCAGCAGCTTAAGGCCTAGCGGGAGTGATGAGCAGTTCTTC.

V is TRBV28 and J is TRBJ1-2; TRBD1 agrees at 9 bases. The CDR3 is 15 residues long. V lost 8 bases and J lost 1; bases outside the gene matches: 8. Per the germline V gene, CDR1 is MDHEN and CDR2 is SYDVKM. CDR3 nucleotides: TGTGCCAGCGGAGGGACAGGGAGGATTAACTATGGCTACACCTTC. It is translated as CASGGTGRINYGYTF.

The V call is TRBV6-1, the J call TRBJ2-6, with D perhaps TRBD1 (6 bases). The CDR3 length is 16 residues. The V end lost 4 bases, the J end lost 2 bases, and 12 bases lay between the germline ends. CDR1 MNHNS and CDR2 SASEGT come from the germline V gene. The CDR3: CASSAGTWTGANVLTF. In DNA form, the CDR3 reads TGTGCCAGCAGTGCTGGGACATGGACTGGGGCCAACGTCCTGACTTTC.

The genes are TRBV15 and TRBJ2-5; D uncertain. Per germline, CDR1 LNHNV and CDR2 YYDKDF (reference sequence). The CDR3 length is 14 residues. V was shortened by 3 bases and J by 5 bases, with 13 bases between the two germline ends. CDR3 sequence reads: CATSSGDGLETQYF. The CDR3 DNA is TGTGCCACCAGCAGCGGTGACGGTCTCGAGACCCAGTACTTC.

The rearrangement links TRBV4-1 to TRBJ1-2; 8 nucleotides agree with TRBD1. The CDR3 covers 18 residues. Trimming cost V 5 bases and J 5 bases; bases outside gene matches: 19. Germline values: CDR1 MGHRA, CDR2 YSYEKL. CDR3 in amino acids: CASSYEFGTGNSLYGYTF. As DNA, the CDR3 is TGCGCCAGCAGCTACGAATTCGGGACAGGAAACTCTCTGTATGGCTACACCTTC.

This chain links TRBV7-2 with TRBJ2-5; no reliable D call. Germline V CDR1 and CDR2: SGHTA, FQGNSA. Between the trimmed V and J ends, which lost 5 bases and 6 bases, there was a span of 22 bases. This CDR3 contains 16 residues. CDR3 region: CASSHTLTGVMKTQYF. The DNA for the CDR3 is TGTGCCAGCAGCCACACATTGACTGGGGTTATGAAGACCCAGTACTTC.

There are many counts of this clone. The V call is TRBV24-1, the J call TRBJ2-3, with TRBD2 identical over 11 bases. Germline values: CDR1 KGHDR, CDR2 SFDVKD. This CDR3 has 15 amino acids. Trimming at V came to 9 bases and at J to 2 bases, leaving 6 bases not matched to a gene. In DNA, the CDR3 is TGTGCCACCGGTAGCGGGAGGGCCTACACAGATACGCAGTATTTT. This codes for CATGSGRAYTDTQYF.

The genes are TRBV9 and TRBJ2-1; D not certain. The ends were cut back, 3 bases at V and 2 bases at J, with 12 bases in the middle. This CDR3 spans 15 amino acids. Germline V lookup: CDR1 SGDLS, CDR2 YYNGEE. The CDR3 nucleotides are TGTGCCAGCAGCGCCAGATGGGCAACCTACAATGAGCAGTTCTTC. This sequence encodes CASSARWATYNEQFF.

This chain links TRBV28 with TRBJ1-5, with D possibly matching TRBD1 (6 bases). Deletions cut 1 base from V and 7 bases from J, with 8 bases between. This CDR3 is 13 amino acids long. Germline CDR1 is MDHEN and CDR2 is SYDVKM. The CDR3 DNA is TGTGCCAGCAGTTTATTGGGGGCCCAGCCCCAGCATTTT. Protein: CASSLLGAQPQHF. Looking up the rest from reference TRBV28 and TRBJ1-5 gives the full variable domain: DVKVTQSSRYLVKRTGEKVFLECVQDMDHENMFWYRQDPGLGLRLIYFSYDVKMKEKGDIPEGYSVSREKKERFSLILESASTNQTSMYLCASSLLGAQPQHFGDGTRLSIL.

This chain uses TRBV7-2 with TRBJ2-6; 7 bases are a match to TRBD1. There are 14 residues in the CDR3. Trimming cost V 8 bases and J 2 bases; bases outside gene matches: 3. The germline CDR1 and CDR2 sequences are SGHTA and FQGNSA. CDR3: CASGQGAGANVLTF. CDR3 DNA: TGTGCCAGCGGCCAGGGGGCTGGGGCCAACGTCCTGACTTTC.

V is TRBV7-2 and J is TRBJ1-1, with D unresolved. Trimming shortened V by 5 bases and J by 7 bases, and 8 bases separated the two germline ends. In germline, CDR1 is SGHTA, CDR2 FQGNSA. This CDR3 is built from 11 residues. The DNA of the CDR3 is TGTGCCAGCAGCCCGGAACTTGAAGCTTTCTTT. Translated: CASSPELEAFF.

This clone has ten or more counts. The CDR3 loop is CASSLGTGGLGELFF. The CDR3 bases are TGTGCCAGCAGCTTAGGGACAGGGGGCCTCGGGGAGCTGTTTTTT. V usage is TRBV7-9 and J usage is TRBJ2-2, with TRBD1 matching over 11 bases. Germline trimming cut 1 base from V and 7 bases from J; bases unmatched to any gene: 2. The germline CDR1 and CDR2 sequences are SEHNR and FQNEAQ (reference sequence). This CDR3 is 15 amino acids long. Full variable domain (missing parts from reference TRBV7-9 and TRBJ2-2): DTGVSQNPRHKITKRGQNVTFRCDPISEHNRLYWYRQTLGQGPEFLTYFQNEAQLEKSRLLSDRFSAERPKGSFSTLEIQRTEQGDSAMYLCASSLGTGGLGELFFGEGSRLTVL.

The chain couples TRBV6-5 to TRBJ2-2; D might be TRBD2 (5 bases). The length of the CDR3 is 13 residues. Germline loops: CDR1 MNHEY, CDR2 SVGAGI. Trimming took 7 bases from V and 1 from J, leaving 7 bases between them. The CDR3 protein is CASNRGNTGELFF. The CDR3 DNA follows: TGTGCCAGCAATCGGGGGAACACCGGGGAGCTGTTTTTT.

The chain combines TRBV10-3 with TRBJ1-3; 9 bases map to TRBD1. Germline V gene sequence: CDR1 ENHRY, CDR2 SYGVKD. The CDR3 length is 16 residues. Trimming at V came to 6 bases and at J to 3 bases, leaving 9 bases not matched to a gene. Written as DNA, the CDR3 is TGTGCCATCAGGACAACAGGGGGCTTTGGTGGAAACACCATATATTTT. It specifies CAIRTTGGFGGNTIYF.

The chain recombines TRBV7-3 with TRBJ2-1; 7 nucleotides align to TRBD2. In germline, CDR1 is SGHTA, CDR2 FQGTGA. The length of the CDR3 is 19 residues. V was pared by 4 bases and J by 2 bases, with 17 bases of the junction left unmatched. The CDR3 sequence is CASSSLPRARSGAYNEQFF. CDR3 nucleotide sequence: TGTGCCAGCAGCTCCCTCCCCCGGGCCAGAAGCGGGGCCTACAATGAGCAGTTCTTC.

As DNA, the CDR3 is TGTGCCAGCAGCGCGACAGCGAGCTCTGGAAACACCATATATTTT. Translating it yields CASSATASSGNTIYF. The chain uses TRBV9 and TRBJ1-3, with D possibly TRBD1 on 5 matching bases. V lost 3 bases, J lost 0 bases, and 10 bases lay in between. This CDR3 is 15 amino acids long. Germline V gives CDR1 SGDLS, CDR2 YYNGEE.

CDR3 region: CASSDFTGPGSGELFF. The CDR3 DNA reads TGTGCCAGCAGTGACTTTACAGGGCCGGGTAGCGGGGAGCTGTTTTTT. This chain joins TRBV2 and TRBJ2-2; possible D gene TRBD1, 6 bases. The CDR3 length is 16 residues. Germline CDR1 SNHLY, CDR2 FYNNEI. Trimming left V 3 bases short and J 7 bases short, with 18 bases between.

This sequence joins TRBV11-2 and TRBJ2-7; D call uncertain. Trimming removed 4 bases from V and 3 bases from J, with 16 bases in between. There are 15 residues in the CDR3. CDR1 SGHAT and CDR2 FQNNGV come from the germline V gene. CDR3 in amino acids: CASSSPPGHGYEQYF. The CDR3, as DNA: TGTGCCAGCAGCTCCCCTCCGGGTCACGGCTACGAGCAGTACTTC.

The genes are TRBV7-2 and TRBJ2-1, with D perhaps being TRBD1 or TRBD2 (7 bases each). The germline V gene has CDR1 SGHTA and CDR2 FQGNSA. This CDR3 contains 14 residues. Trimming removed 6 bases from V and 3 bases from J, with 12 bases in between. CDR3 in DNA: TGTGCCAGCAGTGCAGGGGGGGTCTACAATGAGCAGTTCTTC. Its translation is CASSAGGVYNEQFF. Drawing the rest from reference TRBV7-2 and TRBJ2-1, the complete variable domain is GAGVSQSPSNKVTEKGKDVELRCDPISGHTALYWYRQSLGQGLEFLIYFQGNSAPDKSGLPSDRFSAERTGGSVSTLTIQRTQQEDSAVYLCASSAGGVYNEQFFGPGTRLTVL.

A few counts support this clone. The CDR3 protein is CASKARGNTEAFF. The DNA of the CDR3 is TGTGCCAGCAAGGCCCGGGGGAACACTGAAGCTTTCTTT. The chain uses TRBV6-5 and TRBJ1-1; no definite D call. In germline, CDR1 is MNHEY, CDR2 SVGAGI. The ends were cut back, 7 bases at V and 1 base at J, with 10 bases in the middle. CDR3 length: 13 residues.

The V gene is TRBV12-3 or TRBV12-4, the J gene TRBJ2-5; D may be TRBD1 or TRBD2 (6 bases each). The length of the CDR3 is 13 residues. V dropped 8 bases and J dropped 1 base, with 11 bases sitting between them. The CDR3 sequence is CASLGGSQETQYF. The CDR3 bases are TGTGCCAGCCTGGGGGGCAGCCAAGAGACCCAGTACTTC.

The rearrangement joins TRBV15 to TRBJ1-1; tentatively, D is TRBD1 (5 bases). Germline V CDR1 and CDR2: LNHNV, YYDKDF (reference sequence). The CDR3 totals 18 residues. The V gene lost 5 bases and the J gene lost 0 bases, with 22 bases spanning the gap. The CDR3 nucleotides read TGTGCCACCAGCGACGACAGCGCGGCTTTTGGGATGAACACTGAAGCTTTCTTT. Amino acids: CATSDDSAAFGMNTEAFF.

This clone came up a few times. The V and J genes are TRBV20-1 and TRBJ2-7; D gene unclear. The V gene's germline CDR1 is DFQATT and CDR2 SNEGSKA (reference sequence). The CDR3 covers 11 residues. Between the trimmed V and J ends, which lost 3 bases and 3 bases, there was a span of 6 bases. CDR3 sequence reads: CSASYNYEQYF. CDR3 DNA sequence: TGCAGTGCTAGCTATAACTACGAGCAGTACTTC.

The genes are TRBV19 and TRBJ2-1; no definite D call. Trimming took 9 bases from V and 0 from J, leaving 15 bases between them. The germline V gene encodes CDR1 LNHDA and CDR2 SQIVND (reference sequence). This CDR3 has 15 residues. As DNA, the CDR3 is TGTGCCAGCCACCTACCAGGAAGCTCCTACAATGAGCAGTTCTTC. Translation gives CASHLPGSSYNEQFF.

The chain has TRBV5-1 and TRBJ2-7; 12 bases are a match to TRBD2. This CDR3 is 14 amino acids long. Germline lookup yields CDR1 SGHRS and CDR2 YFSETQ. V lost 4 bases to trimming and J lost 3 bases; unmatched junction nucleotides: 2. The CDR3: CASSKGLAGYEQYF. For the CDR3, the DNA is TGCGCCAGCAGCAAGGGACTAGCGGGCTACGAGCAGTACTTC.

The chain employs TRBV7-2 and TRBJ2-7; D unresolved. CDR3 size: 13 residues. V lost 7 bases and J lost 3, with 13 bases in between. The V gene's germline CDR1 is SGHTA and CDR2 FQGNSA. The DNA of the CDR3 is TGTGCCAGCACCGATGGCGGCCACTACGAGCAGTACTTC. Translation gives CASTDGGHYEQYF.

The chain carries TRBV18 and TRBJ2-5; 10 bases align to TRBD2. Germline-derived CDR1 and CDR2 are KGHSH and LQKENI. V lost 5 bases to trimming and J lost 5 bases; unmatched junction nucleotides: 8. This CDR3 is 15 amino acids long. This CDR3 reads CASSEASGSTETQYF. The CDR3 DNA sequence: TGTGCCAGCTCAGAAGCTAGCGGGAGTACGGAGACCCAGTACTTC.